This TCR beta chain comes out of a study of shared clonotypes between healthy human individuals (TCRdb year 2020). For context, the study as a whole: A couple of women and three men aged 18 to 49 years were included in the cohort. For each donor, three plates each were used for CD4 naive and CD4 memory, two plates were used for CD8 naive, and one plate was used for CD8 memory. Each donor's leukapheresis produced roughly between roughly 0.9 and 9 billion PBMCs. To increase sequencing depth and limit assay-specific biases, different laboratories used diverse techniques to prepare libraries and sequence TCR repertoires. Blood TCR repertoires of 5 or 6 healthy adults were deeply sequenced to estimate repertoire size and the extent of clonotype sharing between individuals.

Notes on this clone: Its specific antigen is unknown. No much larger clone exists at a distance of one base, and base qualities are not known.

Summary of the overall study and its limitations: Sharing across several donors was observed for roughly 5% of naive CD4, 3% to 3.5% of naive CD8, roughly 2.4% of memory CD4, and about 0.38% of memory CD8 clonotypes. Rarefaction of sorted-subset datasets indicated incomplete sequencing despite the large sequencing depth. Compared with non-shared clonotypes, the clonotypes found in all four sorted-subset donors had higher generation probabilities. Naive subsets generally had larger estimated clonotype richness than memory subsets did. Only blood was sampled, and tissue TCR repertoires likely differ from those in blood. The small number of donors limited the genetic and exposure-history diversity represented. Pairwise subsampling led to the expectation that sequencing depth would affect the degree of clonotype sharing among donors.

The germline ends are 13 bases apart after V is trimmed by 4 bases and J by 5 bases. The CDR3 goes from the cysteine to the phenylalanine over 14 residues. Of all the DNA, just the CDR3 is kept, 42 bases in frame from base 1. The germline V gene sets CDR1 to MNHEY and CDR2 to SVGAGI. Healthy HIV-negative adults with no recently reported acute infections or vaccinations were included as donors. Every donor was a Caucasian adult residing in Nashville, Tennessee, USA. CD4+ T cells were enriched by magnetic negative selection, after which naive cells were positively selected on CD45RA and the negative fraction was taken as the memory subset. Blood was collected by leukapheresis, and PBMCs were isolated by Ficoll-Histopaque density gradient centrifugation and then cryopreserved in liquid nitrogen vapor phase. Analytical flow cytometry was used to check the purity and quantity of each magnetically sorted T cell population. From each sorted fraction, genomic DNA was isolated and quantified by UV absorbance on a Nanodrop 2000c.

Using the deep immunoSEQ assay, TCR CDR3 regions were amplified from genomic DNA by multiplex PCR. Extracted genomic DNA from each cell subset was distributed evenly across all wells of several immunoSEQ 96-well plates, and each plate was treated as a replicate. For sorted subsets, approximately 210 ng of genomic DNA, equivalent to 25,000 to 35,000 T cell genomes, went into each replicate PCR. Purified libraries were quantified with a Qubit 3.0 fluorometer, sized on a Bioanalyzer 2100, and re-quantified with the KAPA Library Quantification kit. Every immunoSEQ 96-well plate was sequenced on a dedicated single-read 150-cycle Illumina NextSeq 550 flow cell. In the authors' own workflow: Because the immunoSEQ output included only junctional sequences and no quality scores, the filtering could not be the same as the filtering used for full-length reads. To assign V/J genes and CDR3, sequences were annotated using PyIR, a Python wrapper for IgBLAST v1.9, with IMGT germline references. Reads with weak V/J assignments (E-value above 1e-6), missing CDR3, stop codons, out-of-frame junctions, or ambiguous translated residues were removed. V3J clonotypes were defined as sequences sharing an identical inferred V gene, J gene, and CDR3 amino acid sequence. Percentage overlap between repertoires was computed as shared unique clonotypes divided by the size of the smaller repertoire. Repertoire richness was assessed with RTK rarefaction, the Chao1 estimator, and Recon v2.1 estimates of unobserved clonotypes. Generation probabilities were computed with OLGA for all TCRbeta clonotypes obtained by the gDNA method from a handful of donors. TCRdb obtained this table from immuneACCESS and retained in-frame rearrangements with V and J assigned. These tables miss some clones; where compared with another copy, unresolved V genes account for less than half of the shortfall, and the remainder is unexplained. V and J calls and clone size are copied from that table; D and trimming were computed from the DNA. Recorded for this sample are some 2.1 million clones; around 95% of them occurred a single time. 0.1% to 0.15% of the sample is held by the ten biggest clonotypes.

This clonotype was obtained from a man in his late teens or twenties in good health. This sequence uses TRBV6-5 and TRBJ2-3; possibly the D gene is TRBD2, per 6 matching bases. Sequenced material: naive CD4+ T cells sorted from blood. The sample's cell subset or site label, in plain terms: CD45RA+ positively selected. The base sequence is TGTGCCAGCAGTTTACTCCGGGGGATAGATACGCAGTATTTT. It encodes CASSLLRGIDTQYF.